Listed below are T cell receptor beta chains from one sample, sequenced in a study of read filtering for tumor transcriptome and immune sequencing. One entry per CDR3 protein results from TCRdb running MiXCR on the reads. Of about 130,000 distinct CDR3 sequences listed, around 13% are singletons. Input material: a population of CD138-negative cells sorted from bone marrow. These receptors were collected from a donor at least 40 years old with multiple myeloma. CDR3s include the opening cysteine and the closing phenylalanine or tryptophan. A D gene is named only where the DNA matches it firmly. Rows give clone size only sometimes, using once, few, many, or a class for an expanded clone.

TRBJ2-1,medium-sized,TRBV20-1,TRBD2,TGCAGTGCTAGAGACTACACGACTAGCGGGAGAACTAATGAGCAGTTCTTC,CSARDYTTSGRTNEQFF
TRBJ2-1,many,TRBV7-9,NA,TGTGCCAGCAGCCAAGAGGAAGGGGCCAATGAGCAGTTCTTC,CASSQEEGANEQFF
TRBJ2-2,many,TRBV29-1,NA,TGCAGCGTTGTAGGGGAGGACGGGGAGCTGTTTTTT,CSVVGEDGELFF
TRBJ2-3,NA,TRBV11-2,NA,TGTGCCAGCAGCTTAGACGGAGGAAGCACAGATACGCAGTATTTT,CASSLDGGSTDTQYF
TRBJ2-3,NA,TRBV7-8,NA,TGCGCCAGCAGCCCGGTGGGGGATATGCAGTATTTT,CASSPVGDMQYF
TRBJ1-5,many,TRBV7-2,NA,TGTGCCAGCAGCTCAAGTACAGGGACCCAGCATTTT,CASSSSTGTQHF
TRBJ1-4,many,TRBV3-1,NA,TGTGCCAGCAGCCAAACAGGATCAACTAATGAAAAACTGTTTTTT,CASSQTGSTNEKLFF
TRBJ2-1,many,TRBV7-2,NA,TGTGCCAGCAGCTTAGCGGTTCGACTCAATGAGCAGTTCTTC,CASSLAVRLNEQFF
TRBJ2-2,many,TRBV6-6,NA,TGTGCCAGCAGCCTCGTAGGGTCCGGGGAGCTGTTTTTT,CASSLVGSGELFF
TRBJ1-5,many,TRBV6-1,NA,TGTGCCACCTATGAAGGGGTTAGCCAGCCCCAGCATTTT,CATYEGVSQPQHF
TRBJ1-6,many,TRBV7-6,NA,TGTGCCAGCAGCTTATCGGAAAATTCACCCCTCCGCTTT,CASSLSENSPLRF
TRBJ2-5,few,TRBV20-1,TRBD1,TGCAGTGCTAGAGACATGGACAGGGGGCAAGAGACCCAGTACTTC,CSARDMDRGQETQYF
TRBJ1-6,many,TRBV20-1,TRBD1,TGCAGTGCTAGAGATCTACGAGGACAGGGGGCGAGCTCCTATAATTCACCCCTCCACTTT,CSARDLRGQGASSYNSPLHF
TRBJ2-7,many,TRBV5-6,TRBD2,TGTGCCAGCAGCTTGGGGCTAGCGGGAGTCTATGAGCAGTACTTC,CASSLGLAGVYEQYF
TRBJ2-1,many,TRBV4-1,TRBD1,TGCGCCAGCAGCCAATTAGACAGGGGGTTCAACAATGAGCAGTTCTTC,CASSQLDRGFNNEQFF
TRBJ2-1,many,TRBV20-1,NA,TGCAGTGCTATTGGGGGAGACGTCTATAGCGAGCAGTTCTTC,CSAIGGDVYSEQFF
TRBJ2-6,NA,TRBV18,NA,TGTGCCGGCTCACCGGAGACGGCGAGCTCTGGGGCCAACGTCCTGACTTTC,CAGSPETASSGANVLTF
TRBJ2-5,few,TRBV5-1,TRBD2,TGCGCCAGCAGCTTGGACAGCGGGACCCAAGAGACCCAGTACTTC,CASSLDSGTQETQYF
TRBJ2-5,few,TRBV3-1,NA,TGTGCCAGCAGCCAAGATACAGTCCCGGGTCTGGCTATGTTC,CASSQDTVPGLAMF
TRBJ1-5,NA,TRBV19,NA,TGTGCCAGTAGTCTACAGACGGCGGATCGGCCCCAGCATTTT,CASSLQTADRPQHF
TRBJ2-5,few,TRBV7-3,NA,TGTGCCAGCAGCCGCGGGACAGAGGAGACCCAGTACTTC,CASSRGTEETQYF
TRBJ2-6,NA,TRBV5-1,NA,TGCGCCAGCAGCCTTGCAGGACGGACCGCGACCGGGGCCAACGTCCTGACTTTC,CASSLAGRTATGANVLTF
TRBJ2-3,many,TRBV27,NA,TGTGCCAGCAGTTGGACGGGTTTTAGCACAGATACGCAGTATTTT,CASSWTGFSTDTQYF
TRBJ1-1,many,TRBV9,NA,TGTGCCAGCAGCCCCCCGGTAATGAACACTGAAGCTTTCTTT,CASSPPVMNTEAFF
TRBJ2-2,many,TRBV4-2,NA,TGTGCCAGCAGCCAAGTGGGGGCAGGATATAACACCGGGGAGCTGTTTTTT,CASSQVGAGYNTGELFF
TRBJ2-1,many,TRBV20-1,TRBD1,TGCAGTGCTAGGAAGGACAGGGTATCCTACAATGAGCAGTTCTTC,CSARKDRVSYNEQFF
TRBJ2-5,few,TRBV5-1,NA,TGCGCCAGCAGCTTGGGTCGGGGGGCGTACCAAGAGACCCAGTACTTC,CASSLGRGAYQETQYF
TRBJ2-5,NA,TRBV5-1,TRBD2,TGCGCCAGCAGCTTGGGACTAGCCCTAGGGGAGACCCAGTACTTC,CASSLGLALGETQYF
TRBJ1-2,many,TRBV5-6,NA,TGTGCCAGCAGCCCCGGACGGAACAGCTATGGCTACACCTTC,CASSPGRNSYGYTF
TRBJ2-3,many,TRBV4-1,TRBD1,TGCGCCAGCAGTCTGGGGAGGACAGGGGGCGAAGATACGCAGTATTTT,CASSLGRTGGEDTQYF
TRBJ2-2,few,TRBV6-5,TRBD1,TGTGCCAGCAGTGGGACAGGGGGTAGCGCCGGGGAGCTGTTTTTT,CASSGTGGSAGELFF
TRBJ2-1,many,TRBV23-1,TRBD2,TGCGCCAGCAGTCAATCAGGGCTAGCGGGGGGGCTTAATGAGCAGTTCTTC,CASSQSGLAGGLNEQFF
TRBJ1-2,few,TRBV5-5,NA,TGTGCCAGCAGCCCACAAGGAATCAACTATGGCTACACCTTC,CASSPQGINYGYTF
TRBJ2-3,many,TRBV5-1,NA,TGCGCCAGCAGCTTGGGAGGGTCGACAAGTTTGGCCACAGATACGCAGTATTTT,CASSLGGSTSLATDTQYF
TRBJ2-2,many,TRBV14,NA,TGTGCCAGCAGCCAAGCGGGGCGGACCGGGGAGCTGTTTTTT,CASSQAGRTGELFF
TRBJ1-2,many,TRBV5-1,NA,TGCGCCAGCAGCTTGGAACCCGAGGATCGCTACACCTTC,CASSLEPEDRYTF
TRBJ2-1,many,TRBV20-1,TRBD1,TGCAGTGCTAACCGGGACAGGGAGTTTCAGTTCTTC,CSANRDREFQFF
TRBJ2-5,many,TRBV7-2,TRBD1,TGTGCCAGCAGCTTGACAGGGGGCGTCGGACAAGAGACCCAGTACTTC,CASSLTGGVGQETQYF
TRBJ1-1,few,TRBV28,TRBD1,TGTGCCAGCGGTTTTCTAGGGACAGAGACTCCTTTCTTT,CASGFLGTETPFF
TRBJ1-3,few,TRBV30,NA,TGTGCCTGGAGTGTACGCATAAGCTCTGGAAACACCATATATTTT,CAWSVRISSGNTIYF
TRBJ1-1,many,TRBV30,TRBD1,TGTGCCTGGAGTACCGGACAGGGGGTGAACACTGAAGCTTTCTTT,CAWSTGQGVNTEAFF
TRBJ2-7,many,TRBV5-1,NA,TGCGCCAGCAGCCTAAGAGGAGATTACGAGCAGTACTTC,CASSLRGDYEQYF
TRBJ2-1,many,TRBV20-1,TRBD2,TGCAGTGCCTCCCGAGTAATAGTAGCGGGTCACAATGAGCAGTTCTTC,CSASRVIVAGHNEQFF
TRBJ2-3,many,TRBV18,TRBD2,TGTGCCAGCTCACCACTCCGGGAGGTAGATACGCAGTATTTT,CASSPLREVDTQYF
TRBJ1-5,many,TRBV7-9,TRBD1,TGTGCCAGCAGCTTAGCGCAGGGGGGCGTCAATCAGCCCCAGCATTTT,CASSLAQGGVNQPQHF
TRBJ2-4,NA,TRBV28,NA,TGTGCCAGCAGTCCACTTGGGGTCGTAGCCCTAGCCAAAAACATTCAGTACTTC,CASSPLGVVALAKNIQYF
TRBJ1-5,many,TRBV27,TRBD1,TGTGCCAGCAGCCCAACAGGGGCACAGCCCCAGCATTTT,CASSPTGAQPQHF
TRBJ2-5,NA,TRBV7-8,NA,TGTGCCAGCAGCCTGTGGACCCAAGAGACCCAGTACTTC,CASSLWTQETQYF
TRBJ2-1,few,TRBV19,NA,TGTGCCAGTAGTGCTTCTATTGGTGAGCAGCTCTTC,CASSASIGEQLF
TRBJ2-1,NA,TRBV29-1,NA,TGCAGCGCCGAAACGCTAAGGGCTAGGCAGTTCTTC,CSAETLRARQFF
TRBJ2-2,once,TRBV9,TRBD2,TGTGCCAGCGGCCCCGGGACTAGCGGGGGGGCAGCCGGGGAGCTGTTTTTT,CASGPGTSGGAAGELFF
TRBJ1-4,many,TRBV12-3/TRBV12-4,TRBD1,TGTGCCAGCAGGGCTACAGGGGCAACTAATGAAAAACTGTTTTTT,CASRATGATNEKLFF
TRBJ2-2,many,TRBV7-9,TRBD1,TGTGCCAGCAGCTTCAACTCTGGTGACAGGGTAACCGGGGAGCTGTTTTTT,CASSFNSGDRVTGELFF